This TCR beta chain is from a study of T cell responses to AZD1222 COVID-19 vaccine. Findings and caveats of the study: Recipients of two AZD1222 doses showed rising Spike-specific TCR breadth and depth. Clonal diversity may have been underestimated in mostly white British donors. None of the repertoires were sampled until the peak T cell response had passed.

Worth noting for this clone: Its target is not known.

The CDR3 is 13 amino acids. Losses at the gene ends were 6 bases for V and 4 bases for J; bases not matched to a gene: 2. CDR1 and CDR2 from the germline V gene are SQVTM and ANQGSEA. Using immunoSEQ multiplex PCR, the repertoire was profiled, and TCRdb retains in-frame clones only, with some absent. The sample shows 150,000 to 200,000 clones, about 87% of them seen only once. The source is an adult in good health. This material consisted of peripheral blood, taken on day 0 of MenACWY control vaccination. V is TRBV29-1 and J is TRBJ2-1, with TRBD1 identical over 11 bases. As DNA, the CDR3 is TGCAGCGTAGGGACAGGGGGGTACAATGAGCAGTTCTTC. Encoded protein: CSVGTGGYNEQFF.